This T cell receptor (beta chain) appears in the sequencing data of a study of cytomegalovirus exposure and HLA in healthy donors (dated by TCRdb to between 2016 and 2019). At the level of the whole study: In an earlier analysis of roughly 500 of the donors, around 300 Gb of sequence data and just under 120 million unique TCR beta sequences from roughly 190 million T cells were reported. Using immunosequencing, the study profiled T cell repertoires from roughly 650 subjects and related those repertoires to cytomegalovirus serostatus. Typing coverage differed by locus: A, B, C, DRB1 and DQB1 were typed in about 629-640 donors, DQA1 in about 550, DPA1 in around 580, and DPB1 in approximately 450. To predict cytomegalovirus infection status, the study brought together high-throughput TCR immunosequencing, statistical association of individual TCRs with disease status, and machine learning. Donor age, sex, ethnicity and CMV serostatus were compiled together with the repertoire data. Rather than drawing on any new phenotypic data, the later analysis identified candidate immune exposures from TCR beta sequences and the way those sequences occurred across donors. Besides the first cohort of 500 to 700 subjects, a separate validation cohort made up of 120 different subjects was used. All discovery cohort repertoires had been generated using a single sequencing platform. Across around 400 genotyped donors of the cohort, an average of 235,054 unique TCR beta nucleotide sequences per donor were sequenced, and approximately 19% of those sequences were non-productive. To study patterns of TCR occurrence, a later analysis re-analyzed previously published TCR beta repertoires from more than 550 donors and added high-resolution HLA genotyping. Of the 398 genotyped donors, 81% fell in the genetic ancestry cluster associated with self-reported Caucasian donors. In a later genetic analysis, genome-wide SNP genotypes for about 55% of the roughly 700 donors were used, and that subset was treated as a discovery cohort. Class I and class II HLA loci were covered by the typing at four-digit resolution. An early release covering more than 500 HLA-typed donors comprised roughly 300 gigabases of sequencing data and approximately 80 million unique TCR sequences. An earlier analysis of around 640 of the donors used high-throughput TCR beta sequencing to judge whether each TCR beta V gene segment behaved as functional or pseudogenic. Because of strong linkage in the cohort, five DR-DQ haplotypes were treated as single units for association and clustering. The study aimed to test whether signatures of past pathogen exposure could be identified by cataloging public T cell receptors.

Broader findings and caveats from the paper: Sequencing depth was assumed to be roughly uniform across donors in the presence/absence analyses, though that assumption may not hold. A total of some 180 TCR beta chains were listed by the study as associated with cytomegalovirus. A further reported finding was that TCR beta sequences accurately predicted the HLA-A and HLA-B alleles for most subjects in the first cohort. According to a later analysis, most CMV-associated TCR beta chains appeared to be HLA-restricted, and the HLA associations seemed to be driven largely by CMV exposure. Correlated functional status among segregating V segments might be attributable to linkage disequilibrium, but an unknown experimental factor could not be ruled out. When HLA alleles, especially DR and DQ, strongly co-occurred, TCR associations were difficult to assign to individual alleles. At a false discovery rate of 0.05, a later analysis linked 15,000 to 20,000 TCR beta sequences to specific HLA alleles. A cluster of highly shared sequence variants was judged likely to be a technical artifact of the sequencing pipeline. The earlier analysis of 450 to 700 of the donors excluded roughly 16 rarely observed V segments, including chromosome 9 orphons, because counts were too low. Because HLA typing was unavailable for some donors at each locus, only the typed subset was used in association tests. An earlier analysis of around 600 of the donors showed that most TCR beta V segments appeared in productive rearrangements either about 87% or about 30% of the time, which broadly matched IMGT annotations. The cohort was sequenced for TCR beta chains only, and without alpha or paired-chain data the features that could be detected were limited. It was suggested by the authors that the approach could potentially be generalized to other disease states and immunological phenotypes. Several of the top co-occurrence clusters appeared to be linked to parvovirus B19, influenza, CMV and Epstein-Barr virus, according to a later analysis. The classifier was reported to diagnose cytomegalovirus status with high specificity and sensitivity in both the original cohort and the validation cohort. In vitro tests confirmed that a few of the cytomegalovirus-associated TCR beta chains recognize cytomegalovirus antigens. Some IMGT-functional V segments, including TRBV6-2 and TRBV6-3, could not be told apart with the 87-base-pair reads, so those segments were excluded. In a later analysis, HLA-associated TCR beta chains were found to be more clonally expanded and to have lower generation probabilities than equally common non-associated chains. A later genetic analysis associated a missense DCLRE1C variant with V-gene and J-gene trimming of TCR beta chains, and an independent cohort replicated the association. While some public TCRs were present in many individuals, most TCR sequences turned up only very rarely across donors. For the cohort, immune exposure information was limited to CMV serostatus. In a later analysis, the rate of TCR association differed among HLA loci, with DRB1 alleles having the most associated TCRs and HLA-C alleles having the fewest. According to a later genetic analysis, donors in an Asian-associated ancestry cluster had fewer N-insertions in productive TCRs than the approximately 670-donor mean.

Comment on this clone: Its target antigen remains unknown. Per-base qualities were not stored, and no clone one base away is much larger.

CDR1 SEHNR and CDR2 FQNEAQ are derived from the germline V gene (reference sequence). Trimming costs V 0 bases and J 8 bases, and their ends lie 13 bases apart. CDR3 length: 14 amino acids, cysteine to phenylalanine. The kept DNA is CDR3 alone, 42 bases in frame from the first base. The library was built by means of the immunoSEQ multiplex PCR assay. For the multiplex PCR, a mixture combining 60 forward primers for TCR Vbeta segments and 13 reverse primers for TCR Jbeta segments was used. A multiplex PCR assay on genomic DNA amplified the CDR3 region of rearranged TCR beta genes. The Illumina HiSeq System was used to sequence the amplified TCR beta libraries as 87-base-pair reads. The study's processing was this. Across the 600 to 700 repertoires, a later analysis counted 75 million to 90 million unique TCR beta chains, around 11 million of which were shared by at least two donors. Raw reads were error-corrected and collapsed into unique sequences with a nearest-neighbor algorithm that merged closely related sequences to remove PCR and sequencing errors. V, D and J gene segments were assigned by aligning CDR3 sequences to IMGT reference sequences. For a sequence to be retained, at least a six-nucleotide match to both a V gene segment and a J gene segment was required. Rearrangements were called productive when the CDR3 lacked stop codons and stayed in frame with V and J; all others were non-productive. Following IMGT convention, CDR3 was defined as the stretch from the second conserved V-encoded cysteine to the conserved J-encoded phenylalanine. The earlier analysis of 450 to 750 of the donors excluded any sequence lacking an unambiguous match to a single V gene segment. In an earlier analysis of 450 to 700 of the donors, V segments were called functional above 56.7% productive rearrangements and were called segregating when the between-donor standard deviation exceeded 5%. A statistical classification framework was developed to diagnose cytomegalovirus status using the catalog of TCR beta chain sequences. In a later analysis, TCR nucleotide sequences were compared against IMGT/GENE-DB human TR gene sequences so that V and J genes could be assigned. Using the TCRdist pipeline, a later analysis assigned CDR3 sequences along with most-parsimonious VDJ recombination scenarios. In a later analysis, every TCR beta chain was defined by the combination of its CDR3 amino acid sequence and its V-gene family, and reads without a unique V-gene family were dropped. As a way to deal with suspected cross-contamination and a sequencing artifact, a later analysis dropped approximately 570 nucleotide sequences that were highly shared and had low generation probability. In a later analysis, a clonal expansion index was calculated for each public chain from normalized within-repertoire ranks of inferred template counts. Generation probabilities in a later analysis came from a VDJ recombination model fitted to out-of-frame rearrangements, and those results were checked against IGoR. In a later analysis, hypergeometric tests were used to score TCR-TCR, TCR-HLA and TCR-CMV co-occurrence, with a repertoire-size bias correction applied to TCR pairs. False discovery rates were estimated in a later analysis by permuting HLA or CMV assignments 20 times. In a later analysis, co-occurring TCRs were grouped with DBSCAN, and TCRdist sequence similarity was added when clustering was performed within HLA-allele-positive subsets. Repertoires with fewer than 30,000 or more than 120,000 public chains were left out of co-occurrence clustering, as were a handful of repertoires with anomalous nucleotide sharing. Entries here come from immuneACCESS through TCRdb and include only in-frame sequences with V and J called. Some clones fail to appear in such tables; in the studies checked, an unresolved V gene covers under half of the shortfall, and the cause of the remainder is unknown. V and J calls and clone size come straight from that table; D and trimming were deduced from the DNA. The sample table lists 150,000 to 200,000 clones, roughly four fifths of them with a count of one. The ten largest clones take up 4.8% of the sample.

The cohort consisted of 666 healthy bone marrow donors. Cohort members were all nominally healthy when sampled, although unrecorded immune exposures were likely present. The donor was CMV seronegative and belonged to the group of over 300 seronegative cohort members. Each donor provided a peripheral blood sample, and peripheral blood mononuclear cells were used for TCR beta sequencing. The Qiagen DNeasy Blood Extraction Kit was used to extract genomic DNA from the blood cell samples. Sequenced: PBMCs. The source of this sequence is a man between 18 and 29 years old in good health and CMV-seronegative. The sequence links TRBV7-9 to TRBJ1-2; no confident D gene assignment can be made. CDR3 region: CASSLANEAGGYTF. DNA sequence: TGTGCCAGCAGCTTAGCTAATGAGGCGGGAGGCTACACCTTC.